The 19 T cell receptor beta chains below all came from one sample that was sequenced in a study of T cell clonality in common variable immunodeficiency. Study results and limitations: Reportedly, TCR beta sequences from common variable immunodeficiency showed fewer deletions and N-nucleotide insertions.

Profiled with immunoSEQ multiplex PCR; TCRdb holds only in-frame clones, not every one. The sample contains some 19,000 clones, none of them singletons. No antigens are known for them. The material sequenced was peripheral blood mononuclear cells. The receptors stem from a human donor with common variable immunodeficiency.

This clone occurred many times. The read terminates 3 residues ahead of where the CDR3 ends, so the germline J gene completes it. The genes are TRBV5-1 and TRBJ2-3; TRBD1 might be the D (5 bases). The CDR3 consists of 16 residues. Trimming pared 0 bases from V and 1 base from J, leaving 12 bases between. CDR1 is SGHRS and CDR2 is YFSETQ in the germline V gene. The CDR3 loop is CASSLDPGHGTDTQYF. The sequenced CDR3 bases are TGCGCCAGCAGCTTGGATCCAGGACACGGCACAGATACG.

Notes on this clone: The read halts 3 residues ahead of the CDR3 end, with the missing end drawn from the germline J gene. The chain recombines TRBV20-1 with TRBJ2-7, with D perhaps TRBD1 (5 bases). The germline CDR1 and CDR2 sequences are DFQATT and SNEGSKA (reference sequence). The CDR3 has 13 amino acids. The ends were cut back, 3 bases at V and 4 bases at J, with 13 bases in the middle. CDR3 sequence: CSASYRLGYEQYF. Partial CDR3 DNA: TGCAGTGCTAGTTACAGGTTGGGGTACGAG.

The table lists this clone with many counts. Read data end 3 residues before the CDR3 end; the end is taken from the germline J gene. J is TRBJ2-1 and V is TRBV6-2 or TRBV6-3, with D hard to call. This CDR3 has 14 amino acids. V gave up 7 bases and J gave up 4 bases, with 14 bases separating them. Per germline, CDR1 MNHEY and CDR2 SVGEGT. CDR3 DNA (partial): TGTGCCAGCACCACTACCCGGCCTTACAATGAG. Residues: CASTTTRPYNE. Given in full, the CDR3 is CASTTTRPYNEQFF.

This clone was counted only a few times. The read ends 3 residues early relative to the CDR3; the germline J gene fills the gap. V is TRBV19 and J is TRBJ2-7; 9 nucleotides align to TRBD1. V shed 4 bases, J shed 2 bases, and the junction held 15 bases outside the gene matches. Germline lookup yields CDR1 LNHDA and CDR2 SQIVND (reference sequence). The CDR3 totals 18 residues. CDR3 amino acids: CASSKHIGRDRVPYEQYF. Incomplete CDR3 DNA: TGTGCCAGTAGTAAACATATAGGCCGGGACAGGGTGCCCTACGAG. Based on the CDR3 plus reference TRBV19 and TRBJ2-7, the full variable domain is DGGITQSPKYLFRKEGQNVTLSCEQNLNHDAMYWYRQDPGQGLRLIYYSQIVNDFQKGDIAEGYSVSREKKESFPLTVTSAQKNPTAFYLCASSKHIGRDRVPYEQYFGPGTRLTVT.

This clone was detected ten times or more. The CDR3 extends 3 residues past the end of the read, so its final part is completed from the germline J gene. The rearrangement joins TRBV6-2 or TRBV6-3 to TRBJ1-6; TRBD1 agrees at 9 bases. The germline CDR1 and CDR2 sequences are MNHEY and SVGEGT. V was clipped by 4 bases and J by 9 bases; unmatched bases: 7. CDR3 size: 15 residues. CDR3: CASSSKQGAVSPLHF. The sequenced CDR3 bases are TGTGCCAGCAGTTCAAAACAGGGGGCGGTTTCACCC.

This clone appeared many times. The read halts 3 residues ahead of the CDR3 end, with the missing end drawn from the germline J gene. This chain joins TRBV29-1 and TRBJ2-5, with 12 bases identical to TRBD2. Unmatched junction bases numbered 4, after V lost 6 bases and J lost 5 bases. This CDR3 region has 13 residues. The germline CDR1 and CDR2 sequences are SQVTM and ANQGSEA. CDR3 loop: CSVLAGGRETQYF. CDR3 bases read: TGCAGCGTCCTAGCGGGAGGGCGGGAGACC.

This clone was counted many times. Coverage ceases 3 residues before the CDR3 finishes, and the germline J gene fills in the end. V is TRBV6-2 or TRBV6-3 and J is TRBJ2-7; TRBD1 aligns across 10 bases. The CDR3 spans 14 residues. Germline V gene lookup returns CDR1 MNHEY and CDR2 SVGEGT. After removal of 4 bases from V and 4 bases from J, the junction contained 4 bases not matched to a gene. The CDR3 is CASSSGDRGYEQYF. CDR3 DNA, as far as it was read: TGTGCCAGCAGTTCAGGGGACAGGGGATACGAG.

The CDR3 reads CASSLGQSPNYGYTF. CDR3 DNA (partial): TGTGCCAGCAGCTTAGGACAGTCCCCTAACTATGGC. This chain connects TRBV7-9 to TRBJ1-2; D possibly corresponds to TRBD1 (5 bases). The read stops 3 residues short of the end of the CDR3; the missing end is completed from the germline J gene. CDR1 is SEHNR, CDR2 FQNEAQ, per germline (reference sequence). The ends were cut back, 1 base at V and 0 bases at J, with 9 bases in the middle. The length of the CDR3 is 15 residues.

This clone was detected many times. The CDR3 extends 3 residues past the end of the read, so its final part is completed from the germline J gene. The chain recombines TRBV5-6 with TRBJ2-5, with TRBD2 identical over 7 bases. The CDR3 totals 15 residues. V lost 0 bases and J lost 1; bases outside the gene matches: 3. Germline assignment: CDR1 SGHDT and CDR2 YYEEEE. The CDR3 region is CASSLGLAGQETQYF. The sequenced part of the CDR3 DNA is TGTGCCAGCAGCTTGGGTTTAGCGGGCCAAGAGACC.

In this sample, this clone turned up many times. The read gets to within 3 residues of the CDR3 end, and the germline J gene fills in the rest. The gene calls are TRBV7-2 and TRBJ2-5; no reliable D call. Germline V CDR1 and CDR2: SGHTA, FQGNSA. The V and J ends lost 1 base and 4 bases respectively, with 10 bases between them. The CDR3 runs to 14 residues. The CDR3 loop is CASSLEVALETQYF. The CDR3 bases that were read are TGTGCCAGCAGCTTAGAGGTAGCTTTAGAGACC.

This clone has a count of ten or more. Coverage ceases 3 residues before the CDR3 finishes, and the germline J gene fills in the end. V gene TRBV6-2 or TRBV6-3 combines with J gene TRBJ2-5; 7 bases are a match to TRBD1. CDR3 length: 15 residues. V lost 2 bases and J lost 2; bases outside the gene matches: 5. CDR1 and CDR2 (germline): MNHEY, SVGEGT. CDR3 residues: CASSYPSRGQETQYF. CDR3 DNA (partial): TGTGCCAGCAGTTACCCGAGCAGGGGGCAAGAGACC.

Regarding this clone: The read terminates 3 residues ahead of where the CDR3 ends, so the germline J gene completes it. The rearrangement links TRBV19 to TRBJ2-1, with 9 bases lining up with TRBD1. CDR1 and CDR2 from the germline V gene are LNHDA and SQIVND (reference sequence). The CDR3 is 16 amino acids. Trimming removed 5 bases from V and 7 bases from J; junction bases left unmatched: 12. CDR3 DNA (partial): TGTGCCAGTAGTTTCCAAACCGGGACAGGGCGGAATGAG. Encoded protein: CASSFQTGTGRNE. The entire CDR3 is CASSFQTGTGRNEQFF.

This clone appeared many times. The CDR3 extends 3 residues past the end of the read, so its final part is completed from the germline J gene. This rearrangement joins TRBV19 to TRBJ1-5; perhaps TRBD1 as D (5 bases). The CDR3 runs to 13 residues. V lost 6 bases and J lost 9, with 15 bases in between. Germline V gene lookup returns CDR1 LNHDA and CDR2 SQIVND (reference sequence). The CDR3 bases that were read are TGTGCCAGTAGACCCGGGGGAAGGGGGCCC. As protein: CASRPGGRGP. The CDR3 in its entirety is CASRPGGRGPQHF.

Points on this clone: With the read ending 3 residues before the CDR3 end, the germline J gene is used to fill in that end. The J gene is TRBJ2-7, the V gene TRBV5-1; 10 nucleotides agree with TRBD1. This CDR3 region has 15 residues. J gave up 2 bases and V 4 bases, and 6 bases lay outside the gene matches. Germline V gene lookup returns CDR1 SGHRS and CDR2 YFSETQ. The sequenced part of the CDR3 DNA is TGCGCCAGCAGCCTCGGGACAGGGGAAACCTACGAG. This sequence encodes CASSLGTGETYE. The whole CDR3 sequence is CASSLGTGETYEQYF.

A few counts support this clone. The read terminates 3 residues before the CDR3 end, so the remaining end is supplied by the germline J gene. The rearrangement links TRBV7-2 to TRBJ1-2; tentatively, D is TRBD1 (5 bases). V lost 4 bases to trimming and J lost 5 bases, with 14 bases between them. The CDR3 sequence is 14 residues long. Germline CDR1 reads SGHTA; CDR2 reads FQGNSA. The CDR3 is CASSSGVSEYGYTF. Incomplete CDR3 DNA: TGTGCCAGCAGCTCGGGGGTTAGTGAATATGGC.

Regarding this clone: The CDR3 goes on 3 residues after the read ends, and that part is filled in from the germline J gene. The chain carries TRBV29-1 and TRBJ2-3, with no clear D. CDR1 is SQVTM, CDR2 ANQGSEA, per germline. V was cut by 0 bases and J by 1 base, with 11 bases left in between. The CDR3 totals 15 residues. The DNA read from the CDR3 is TGCAGCGTTGAAGATCCCGCCAAGGGCACAGATACG. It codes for CSVEDPAKGTDT. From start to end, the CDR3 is CSVEDPAKGTDTQYF.

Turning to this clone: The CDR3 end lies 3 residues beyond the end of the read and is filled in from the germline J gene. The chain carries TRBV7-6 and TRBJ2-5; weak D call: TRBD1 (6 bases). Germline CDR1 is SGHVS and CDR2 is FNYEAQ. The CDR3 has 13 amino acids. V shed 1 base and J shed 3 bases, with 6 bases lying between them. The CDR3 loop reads CASSLGTEETQYF. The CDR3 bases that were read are TGTGCCAGCAGCTTAGGGACAGAAGAGACC.

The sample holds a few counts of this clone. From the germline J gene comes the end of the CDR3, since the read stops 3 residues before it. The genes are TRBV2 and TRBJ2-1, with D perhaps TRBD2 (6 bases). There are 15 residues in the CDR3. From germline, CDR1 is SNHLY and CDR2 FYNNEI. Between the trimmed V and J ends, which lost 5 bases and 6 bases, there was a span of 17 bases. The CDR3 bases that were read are TGTGCCAGCAGTAAAGGGACTTTCTATGGCAATGAG. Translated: CASSKGTFYGNE. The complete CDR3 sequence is CASSKGTFYGNEQFF.

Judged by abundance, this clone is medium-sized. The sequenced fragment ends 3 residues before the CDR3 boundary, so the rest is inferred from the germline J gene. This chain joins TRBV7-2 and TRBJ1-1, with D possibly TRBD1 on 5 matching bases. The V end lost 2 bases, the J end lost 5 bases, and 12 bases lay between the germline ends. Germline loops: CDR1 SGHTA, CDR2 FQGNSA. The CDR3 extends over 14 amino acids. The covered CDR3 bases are TGTGCCAGCAGCTTATTAGGCAGGGAAACTGAA. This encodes CASSLLGRETE. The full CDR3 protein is CASSLLGRETEAFF.